Given below is one TCR beta chain in context. This specimen comes from a study of T cells after yellow fever vaccination. UMIs and a universal primer site were added when TCR cDNA was made by 5'RACE template switching. TCRdb called the 5' RACE reads again in MiXCR, with one record for every CDR3 protein. The table has fewer than 400,000 distinct CDR3 sequences, 6.2% seen once. CDR3 length equals 12 residues. Germline lookup yields CDR1 MNHEY and CDR2 SMNVEV (reference sequence). V was pared by 10 bases and J by 6 bases, with 15 bases between. This TCR derives from a man aged 30-40 years who received the YFV17D yellow fever vaccine. Sequences were derived from PBMCs, sampled 5 days after the yellow fever booster vaccination. The genes are TRBV27 and TRBJ1-1; D call uncertain. CDR3 DNA sequence: TGTGCCACCCGGAGTGGGTTGGCTGAAGCTTTCTTT. As protein: CATRSGLAEAFF.